A selection of T cell receptor beta chains follows, all from one sample in a study of cytomegalovirus exposure and HLA in healthy donors. Measured with immunoSEQ multiplex PCR; TCRdb has only the in-frame clones, and not every one. The sample carries around 170,000 clones, approximately 80% recorded once. The sample comprised PBMCs. These receptors all come from a woman aged 18-29 years in good health and CMV-seronegative. CDR3s include the opening cysteine and the closing phenylalanine or tryptophan.

>TRBJ1-6|TRBV10-3
CAISESWRTAYSPLHF
>TRBJ2-3|TRBV10-1
CAAGGGGRTDTQYF
>TRBJ2-3|TRBV6-6
CASSGYRDADTQYF
>TRBJ1-1|TRBV27
CASSLSAVSTEAFF
>TRBJ2-7|TRBV6-6
CASSYGAGGSYEQYF
>TRBJ1-1|TRBV6-5
CASSYLRGNTEAFF
>TRBJ2-3|TRBV7-6
CASSLGRGGPGVTQYF
>TRBJ1-6|TRBV7-9
CASSFRPDSSTLHF
>TRBJ1-3|TRBV5-1
CASSLRQGRSGNTIYF
>TRBJ2-3|TRBV6-6
CASSYSNGDTQYF
>TRBJ2-2|TRBV18
CASSPWTAHSNTGELFF
>TRBJ1-3|TRBV6-5
CASSRGVSSGNTIYF
>TRBJ2-3|TRBV5-6
CASSYTGRHTDTQYF
>TRBJ2-7|TRBV7-9
CSSSSKGTGHEQYF
>TRBJ1-2|TRBV5-5
CASSSGQGGVYGYTF
>TRBJ2-2|TRBV27
CASTFSGHSNTGELFF
>TRBJ2-1|TRBV4-1
CASSLPERGGVGYTSSYNEQFF
>TRBJ2-7|TRBV4-1
CASSRTGGGYEQYF
>TRBJ1-1|TRBV2
CASKRREGVNTEAFF
>TRBJ1-1|TRBV5-1
CASSWSGGSTEAFF
>TRBJ1-6|TRBV7-9
CASQGQGSNNSPLHF
>TRBJ2-7|TRBV19
CASQDGNYEQYF
>TRBJ2-5|TRBV10-3
CAISESTAQETQYF
>TRBJ2-1|TRBV15
CATTRQGVYNEQFF
>TRBJ1-1|TRBV29-1
CSVASGGSAFF
>TRBJ1-1|TRBV10-3
CAIREGQGRTEAFF
>TRBJ1-4|TRBV6-5
CASSYSGGEKLFF
>TRBJ1-2|TRBV19
CASSRDREGGVYGYTF
>TRBJ1-5|TRBV19
CASSIAGARRNQPQHF
>TRBJ2-7|TRBV2
CASSEVAGASYEQYF
>TRBJ1-5|TRBV30
CAWSYDRAANQPQHF
>TRBJ2-7|TRBV18
CASSPPGQGAGEQYF
>TRBJ2-4|TRBV9
CASSVSSGGGGAKNIQYF
>TRBJ2-7|TRBV6-1
CASAGQSGTYEQYF
>TRBJ2-2|TRBV9
CASSPSGANTGELFF
>TRBJ2-5|TRBV5-1
CASSATGAQETQYF
>TRBJ2-3|TRBV9
CASSGDGTSSYF
>TRBJ1-1|TRBV18
CASFSTLAGDGTEAFF
>TRBJ1-1|TRBV4-1
CASSPSPTGVTEAFF
>TRBJ1-1|TRBV28
CASSLRRGNTEAFF
>TRBJ2-2|TRBV7-7
CASSSRSAAGTGELFF
>TRBJ2-7|TRBV5-4
CASRGLGEQYF
>TRBJ1-5|TRBV18
CASSTGTGSNQPQHF
>TRBJ2-5|TRBV28
CASSRKAGSWETQYF
>TRBJ2-6|TRBV18
CASSPRTGSLSGANVLTF
>TRBJ2-7|TRBV7-9
CASSLTLGGGSSYEQYF
>TRBJ2-3|TRBV18
CASQGTLGRTDTQYF
>TRBJ1-1|TRBV7-2
CASSLVGGNTEAFF
>TRBJ1-5|TRBV7-9
CASSPDRDRGGNQPQHF
>TRBJ2-7|TRBV19
CASSRQGSSYEQYF
>TRBJ1-2|TRBV6-6
CASTSTGNYGYTF
>TRBJ1-2|TRBV19
CASSLQGDSLNYGYTF
>TRBJ1-4|TRBV30
CAWSGGPREKKLFF
>TRBJ1-6|TRBV5-4
CASSLVGDYNSPLHF
>TRBJ1-2|TRBV19
CASSGLGQNLHYGYTF
>TRBJ1-2|TRBV5-6
CASSPRTGGYGYTF
>TRBJ1-3|TRBV7-9
CASSLSTAGNTIYF
>TRBJ2-4|TRBV15
CATSREGRAGGFKNSQYF
>TRBJ2-3|TRBV6-5
CASSMGLARRDTQYF